This T cell receptor beta chain was recorded in a study of cytomegalovirus exposure and HLA in healthy donors (dated by TCRdb to between 2016 and 2019). Turning to the overall study: An earlier analysis of approximately 640 of the donors reported roughly 300 Gb of sequence data and some 120 million unique TCR beta sequences from roughly 200 million T cells. On average, 235,054 unique TCR beta nucleotide sequences were sequenced per donor among several hundred genotyped donors of the cohort, with roughly a sixth of those sequences being non-productive. A later analysis re-examined previously published TCR beta repertoires from just over 650 donors and added high-resolution HLA genotyping to investigate patterns of TCR occurrence. The genetic ancestry cluster associated with self-reported Caucasian donors included roughly four fifths of the roughly 380 genotyped donors. HLA typing covered class I and class II loci at four-digit resolution. Besides the first cohort of some 670 subjects, a separate validation cohort made up of roughly 120 different subjects was used. To predict cytomegalovirus infection status, the study combined high-throughput TCR immunosequencing, statistical association of individual TCRs with disease status, and machine learning. The number of donors typed differed by locus, with roughly 629-640 for A, B, C, DRB1 and DQB1, around 520 for DQA1, 600 to 610 for DPA1, and some 450 for DPB1. To decide whether each TCR beta V gene segment behaved as functional or pseudogenic, an earlier analysis of nearly 600 of the donors relied on high-throughput TCR beta sequencing. A later genetic analysis used genome-wide SNP genotypes for about 60% of the roughly 670 donors, treating that subset as a discovery cohort. Rather than drawing on any new phenotypic data, the later analysis identified candidate immune exposures from TCR beta sequences and the way those sequences occurred across donors. An early release that covered about 640 HLA-typed donors contained approximately 300 gigabases of sequencing data and tens of millions of unique TCR sequences. All discovery cohort repertoires had been generated on a single sequencing platform. Because of strong linkage in the cohort, four or five DR-DQ haplotypes were treated as single units for association and clustering. Using immunosequencing, the study profiled T cell repertoires from approximately 700 subjects and related those repertoires to cytomegalovirus serostatus. The study aimed to test whether signatures of past pathogen exposure could be identified by cataloging public T cell receptors. Donor age, sex, ethnicity and CMV serostatus were compiled alongside the repertoire data.

The library was generated by the immunoSEQ multiplex PCR assay. For the multiplex PCR, a mixture combining 60 forward primers for TCR Vbeta segments and 13 reverse primers for TCR Jbeta segments was used. The CDR3 region of rearranged TCR beta genes was amplified from genomic DNA by a multiplex PCR assay. On the Illumina HiSeq System, the amplified TCR beta libraries were sequenced as 87-base-pair reads. The original pipeline was this. A later analysis counted approximately 74 million unique TCR beta chains across the 666 repertoires, and 9.5 million to 11 million of these chains were shared by at least two donors. Raw reads were error-corrected and collapsed into unique sequences by a nearest-neighbor algorithm in which closely related sequences were merged to remove PCR and sequencing errors. V, D and J gene segments were assigned by aligning CDR3 sequences to IMGT reference sequences. Each retained sequence needed at least a six-nucleotide match to both a V gene segment and a J gene segment. Rearrangements were classified as productive when the CDR3 lacked stop codons and remained in frame with V and J, and all other rearrangements were classified as non-productive. CDR3 was defined by IMGT convention, running from the second conserved V-encoded cysteine to the conserved J-encoded phenylalanine. Sequences without an unambiguous match to a single V gene segment were excluded from the earlier analysis of several hundred of the donors. An earlier analysis of 450 to 650 of the donors called V segments functional above 56.7% productive rearrangements and segregating when the between-donor standard deviation exceeded 5%. A statistical classification framework was built for diagnosing cytomegalovirus status from the catalog of TCR beta chain sequences. V and J gene assignment, in a later analysis, came from comparing TCR nucleotide sequences with IMGT/GENE-DB human TR gene sequences. The TCRdist pipeline was used in a later analysis to assign CDR3 sequences and most-parsimonious VDJ recombination scenarios. A later analysis defined each TCR beta chain by its CDR3 amino acid sequence plus V-gene family, and excluded reads lacking a unique V-gene family. To address suspected cross-contamination and a sequencing artifact, a later analysis removed 592 highly shared, low-generation-probability nucleotide sequences. In a later analysis, a clonal expansion index for each public chain was calculated from normalized within-repertoire ranks of inferred template counts. Generation probabilities in a later analysis came from a VDJ recombination model fitted to out-of-frame rearrangements, and those results were checked against IGoR. In a later analysis, hypergeometric tests were used to score TCR-TCR, TCR-HLA and TCR-CMV co-occurrence, with a repertoire-size bias correction applied to TCR pairs. In a later analysis, false discovery rates were estimated by permuting HLA or CMV assignments 20 times. In a later analysis, co-occurring TCRs were grouped using DBSCAN, with TCRdist sequence similarity added in when clustering inside HLA-allele-positive subsets. For co-occurrence clustering, repertoires with fewer than 30,000 or more than 120,000 public chains were excluded, along with five or six repertoires with anomalous nucleotide sharing. TCRdb's version of the immuneACCESS table is confined to in-frame rearrangements and falls short of the full clone set. An unresolved V gene accounts for under half of the shortfall where checked; the remainder is of unknown origin. V and J calls and clone size follow that table, whereas D and trimming were derived from the DNA. The sample table records some 78,000 clones; over 70% of these occur just once. The ten most abundant clones make up approximately 9% of the sample.

As for this clone: It has no known antigen specificity. The input lacks base qualities; no much larger clone sits a single base away.

The cohort was made up of around 720 healthy bone marrow donors. At the time of sampling, all cohort members were nominally healthy, though unrecorded immune exposures were likely present. The donor was CMV seropositive and belonged to the group of about 290 seropositive cohort members. Each donor provided a peripheral blood sample, and peripheral blood mononuclear cells were used for TCR beta sequencing. The Qiagen DNeasy Blood Extraction Kit was used to extract genomic DNA from the blood cell samples. The germline V gene provides CDR1 SNHLY and CDR2 FYNNEI. Including cysteine and phenylalanine, the CDR3 has 16 amino acids. Of all the DNA, just the CDR3 is kept, 48 bases in frame from base 1. V ends up 0 bases short and J 0 bases short, with an unmatched junction base count of 1. Here is what the overall study found, with its caveats: Across donors, most TCR sequences were observed very rarely, whereas some public TCRs were present in many individuals. A cluster of highly shared sequence variants was judged likely to represent a technical artifact of the sequencing pipeline. Some IMGT-functional V segments, including TRBV6-2 and TRBV6-3, could not be told apart with the 87-base-pair reads, so those segments were excluded. The classifier was reported to diagnose cytomegalovirus status with high specificity and sensitivity in both the original and validation cohorts. A few of the identified cytomegalovirus-associated TCR beta chains were confirmed in vitro to be specific for cytomegalovirus antigens. The authors suggested that the approach could potentially be extended to other disease states and immunological phenotypes. A later genetic analysis reported fewer N-insertions in productive TCRs among donors in an Asian-associated ancestry cluster than the roughly 700-donor mean. A later analysis found that HLA-associated TCR beta chains were more clonally expanded and had lower generation probabilities than equally common non-associated chains. When HLA alleles, especially DR and DQ, strongly co-occurred, TCR associations were difficult to assign to individual alleles. The study gave a list of about 160 TCR beta chains associated with cytomegalovirus. In a later analysis, some 18,000 TCR beta sequences were associated with specific HLA alleles at a false discovery rate of 0.05. An association between a missense DCLRE1C variant and V-gene and J-gene trimming of TCR beta chains was found in a later genetic analysis and replicated in an independent cohort. Linkage disequilibrium might explain the correlated functional status among segregating V segments, but an unknown experimental factor could not be ruled out. In a later analysis, the rate of TCR association differed among HLA loci, with DRB1 alleles having the most associated TCRs and HLA-C alleles having the fewest. The cohort was sequenced for TCR beta chains only, and without alpha or paired-chain data the features that could be detected were limited. Broadly in line with IMGT annotations, most TCR beta V segments showed up in productive rearrangements about 90% or about 30% of the time in an earlier analysis of 587 of the donors. A further reported finding was that TCR beta sequences accurately predicted the HLA-A and HLA-B alleles for most subjects in the first cohort. The presence/absence analyses assumed that sequencing depth was roughly uniform across donors, and that assumption may not be true. Several of the top co-occurrence clusters appeared to be linked to parvovirus B19, influenza, CMV and Epstein-Barr virus, according to a later analysis. According to a later analysis, most CMV-associated TCR beta chains appeared to be HLA-restricted, and the HLA associations seemed to be driven largely by CMV exposure. Because HLA typing was unavailable for some donors at each locus, only the typed subset was used in association tests. Because counts were too low, roughly 17 rarely observed V segments, including chromosome 9 orphons, were left out of the earlier analysis of about 500 of the donors. Immune exposure information for the cohort was limited to CMV serostatus.

The chain couples TRBV2 to TRBJ2-1, and TRBD2 aligns with 8 junction nucleotides. The sequenced sample consisted of PBMCs. This receptor was identified in a man between 35 and 55 years old in good health and CMV-seropositive. This receptor has the CDR3 CASSEATSVSYNEQFF. At the DNA level, the sequence is TGTGCCAGCAGTGAAGCGACTAGCGTCTCCTACAATGAGCAGTTCTTC.